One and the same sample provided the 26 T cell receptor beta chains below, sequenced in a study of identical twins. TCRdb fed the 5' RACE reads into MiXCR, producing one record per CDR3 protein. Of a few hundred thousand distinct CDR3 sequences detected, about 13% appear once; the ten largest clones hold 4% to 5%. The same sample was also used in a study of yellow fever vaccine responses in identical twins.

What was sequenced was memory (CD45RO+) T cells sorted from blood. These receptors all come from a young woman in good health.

The CDR3 bases are TGTGCCAGCAGCCCAACGACAGGGTTCGGCACTGAAGCTTTCTTT. Amino acid sequence: CASSPTTGFGTEAFF. The V call is TRBV7-2, the J call TRBJ1-1; 7 bases are shared with TRBD1. Germline CDR1 SGHTA, CDR2 FQGNSA. The CDR3 spans 15 residues. V was pared by 5 bases and J by 4 bases, with 10 bases of the junction left unmatched.

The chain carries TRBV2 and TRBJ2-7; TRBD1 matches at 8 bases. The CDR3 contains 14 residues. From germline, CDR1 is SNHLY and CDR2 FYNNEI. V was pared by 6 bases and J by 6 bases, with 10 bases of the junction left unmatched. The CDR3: CASREAGGVPEQYF. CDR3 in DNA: TGTGCCAGCAGGGAGGCAGGGGGCGTTCCCGAGCAGTACTTC.

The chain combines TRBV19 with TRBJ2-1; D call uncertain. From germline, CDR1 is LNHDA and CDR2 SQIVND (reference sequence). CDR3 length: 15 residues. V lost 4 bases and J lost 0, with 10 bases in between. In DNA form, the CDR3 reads TGTGCCAGTAGTAGGAGCGCAAGCTCCTACAATGAGCAGTTCTTC. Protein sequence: CASSRSASSYNEQFF. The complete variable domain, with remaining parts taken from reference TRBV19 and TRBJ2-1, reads DGGITQSPKYLFRKEGQNVTLSCEQNLNHDAMYWYRQDPGQGLRLIYYSQIVNDFQKGDIAEGYSVSREKKESFPLTVTSAQKNPTAFYLCASSRSASSYNEQFFGPGTRLTVL.

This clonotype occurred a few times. CDR3 residues: CASGVGEQFF. CDR3 coding DNA: TGTGCCAGCGGGGTGGGTGAGCAGTTCTTC. The chain carries TRBV28 and TRBJ2-1; D unclear. The CDR3 length is 10 residues. Trimming shortened V by 8 bases and J by 9 bases, and 8 bases separated the two germline ends. Germline V gives CDR1 MDHEN, CDR2 SYDVKM.

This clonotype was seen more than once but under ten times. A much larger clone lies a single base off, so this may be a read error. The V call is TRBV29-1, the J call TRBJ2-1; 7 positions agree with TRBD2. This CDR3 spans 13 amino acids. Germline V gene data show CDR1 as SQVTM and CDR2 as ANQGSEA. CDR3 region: CSISSGSYNDQFF. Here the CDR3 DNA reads TGCAGCATTTCTAGCGGTTCCTACAATGACCAGTTCTTC.

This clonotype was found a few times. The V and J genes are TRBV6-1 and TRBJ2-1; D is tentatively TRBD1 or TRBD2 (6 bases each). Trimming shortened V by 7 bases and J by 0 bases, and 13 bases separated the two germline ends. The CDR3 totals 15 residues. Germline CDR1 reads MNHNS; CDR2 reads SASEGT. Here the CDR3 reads CASKNRGDSYNEQFF. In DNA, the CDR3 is TGTGCCAGCAAGAATAGGGGGGACTCCTACAATGAGCAGTTCTTC.

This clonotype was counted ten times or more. CDR3 bases: TGCGCCAGCAGCCCCGGGACTAGCTTTTTTGAGCAGTTCTTC. It codes for CASSPGTSFFEQFF. This chain joins TRBV5-1 and TRBJ2-1, with TRBD2 matching over 9 bases. Trimming took 4 bases from V and 9 from J; bases not matched to a gene: 8. The CDR3 contains 14 residues. Germline V gives CDR1 SGHRS, CDR2 YFSETQ.

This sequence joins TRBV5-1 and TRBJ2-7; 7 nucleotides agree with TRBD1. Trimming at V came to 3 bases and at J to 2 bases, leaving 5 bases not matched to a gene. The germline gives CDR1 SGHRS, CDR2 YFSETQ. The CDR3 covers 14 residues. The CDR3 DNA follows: TGCGCCAGCAGCTCGGGGACAGCAGCCTACGAGCAGTACTTC. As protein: CASSSGTAAYEQYF.

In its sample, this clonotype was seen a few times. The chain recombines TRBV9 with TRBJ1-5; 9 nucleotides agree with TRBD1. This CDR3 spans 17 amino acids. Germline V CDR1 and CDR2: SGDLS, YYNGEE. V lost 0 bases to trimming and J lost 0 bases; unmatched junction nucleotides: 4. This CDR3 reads CASSVEVQGASNQPQHF. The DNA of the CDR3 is TGTGCCAGCAGCGTAGAGGTACAGGGGGCTAGCAATCAGCCCCAGCATTTT.

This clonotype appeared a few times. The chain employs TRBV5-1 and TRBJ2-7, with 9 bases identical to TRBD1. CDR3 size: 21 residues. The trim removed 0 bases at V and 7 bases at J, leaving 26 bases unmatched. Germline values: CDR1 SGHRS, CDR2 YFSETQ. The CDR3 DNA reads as TGCGCCAGCAGCTTGGATGGTGACTACCCGACGACAGGGGGTAAAGCTAGGGAGCAGTACTTC. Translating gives CASSLDGDYPTTGGKAREQYF. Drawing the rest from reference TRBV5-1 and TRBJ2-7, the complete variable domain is KAGVTQTPRYLIKTRGQQVTLSCSPISGHRSVSWYQQTPGQGLQFLFEYFSETQRNKGNFPGRFSGRQFSNSRSEMNVSTLELGDSALYLCASSLDGDYPTTGGKAREQYFGPGTRLTVT.

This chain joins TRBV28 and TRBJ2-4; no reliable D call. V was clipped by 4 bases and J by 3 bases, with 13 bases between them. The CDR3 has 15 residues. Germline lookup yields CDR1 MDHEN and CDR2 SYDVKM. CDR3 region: CASSSRDVGKNIQYF. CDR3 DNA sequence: TGTGCCAGCAGTTCCCGAGACGTGGGCAAAAACATTCAGTACTTC.

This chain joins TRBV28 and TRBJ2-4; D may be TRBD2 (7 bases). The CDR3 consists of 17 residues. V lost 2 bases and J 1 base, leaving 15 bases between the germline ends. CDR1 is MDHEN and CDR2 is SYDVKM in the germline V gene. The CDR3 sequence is CASSLPRGAGAKNIQYF. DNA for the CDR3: TGTGCCAGCAGTTTACCCCGGGGGGCCGGGGCCAAAAACATTCAGTACTTC.

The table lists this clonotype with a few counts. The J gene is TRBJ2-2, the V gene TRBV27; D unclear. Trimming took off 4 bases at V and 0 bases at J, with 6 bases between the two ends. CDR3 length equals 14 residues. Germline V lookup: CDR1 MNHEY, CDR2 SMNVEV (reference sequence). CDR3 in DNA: TGTGCCAGCAGTTCTCTACCGAACACCGGGGAGCTGTTTTTT. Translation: CASSSLPNTGELFF.

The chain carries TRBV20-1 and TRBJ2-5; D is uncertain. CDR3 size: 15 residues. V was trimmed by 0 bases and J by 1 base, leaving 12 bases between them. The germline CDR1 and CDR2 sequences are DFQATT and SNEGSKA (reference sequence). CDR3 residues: CSARDFAAVQETQYF. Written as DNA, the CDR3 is TGCAGTGCTAGAGATTTCGCGGCAGTCCAAGAGACCCAGTACTTC.

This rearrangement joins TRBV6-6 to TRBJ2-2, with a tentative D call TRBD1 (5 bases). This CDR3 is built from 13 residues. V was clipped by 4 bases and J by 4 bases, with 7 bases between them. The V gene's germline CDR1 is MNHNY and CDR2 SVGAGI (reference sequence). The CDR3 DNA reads TGTGCCAGCAGTTCAGGGTTCACCGGGGAGCTGTTTTTT. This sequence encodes CASSSGFTGELFF.

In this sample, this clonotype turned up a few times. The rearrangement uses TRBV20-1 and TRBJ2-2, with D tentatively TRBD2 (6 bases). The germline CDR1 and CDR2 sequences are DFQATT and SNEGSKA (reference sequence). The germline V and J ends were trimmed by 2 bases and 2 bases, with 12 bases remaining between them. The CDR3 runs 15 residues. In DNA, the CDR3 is TGCAGTGCTAGAACGGCGCGGGATAACACCGGGGAGCTGTTTTTT. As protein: CSARTARDNTGELFF.

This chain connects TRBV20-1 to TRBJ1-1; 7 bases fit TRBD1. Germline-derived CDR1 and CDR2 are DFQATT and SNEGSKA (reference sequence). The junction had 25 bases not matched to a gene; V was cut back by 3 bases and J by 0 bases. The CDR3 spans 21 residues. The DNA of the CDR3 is TGCAGTGCTAGTCCGCCGCAGGGGGAAAATGACGAAACTATCATGAACACTGAAGCTTTCTTT. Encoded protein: CSASPPQGENDETIMNTEAFF.

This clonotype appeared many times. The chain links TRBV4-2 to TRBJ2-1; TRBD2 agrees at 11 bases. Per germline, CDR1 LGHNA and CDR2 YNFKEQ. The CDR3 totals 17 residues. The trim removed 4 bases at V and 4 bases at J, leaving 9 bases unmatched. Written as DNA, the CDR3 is TGTGCCAGCAGCCTCATAGCGGGGGGGCTGGGGTACAATGAGCAGTTCTTC. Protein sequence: CASSLIAGGLGYNEQFF.

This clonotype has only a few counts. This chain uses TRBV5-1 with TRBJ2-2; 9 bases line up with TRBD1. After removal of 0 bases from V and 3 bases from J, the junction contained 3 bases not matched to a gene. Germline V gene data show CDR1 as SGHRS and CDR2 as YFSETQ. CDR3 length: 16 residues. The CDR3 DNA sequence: TGCGCCAGCAGCTTGGCGGGACAGGGCTACACCGGGGAGCTGTTTTTT. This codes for CASSLAGQGYTGELFF.

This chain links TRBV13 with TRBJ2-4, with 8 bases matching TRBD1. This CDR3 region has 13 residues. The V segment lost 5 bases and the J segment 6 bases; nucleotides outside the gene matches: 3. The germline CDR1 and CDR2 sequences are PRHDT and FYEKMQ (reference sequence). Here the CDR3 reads CASSVTGGNIQYF. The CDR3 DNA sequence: TGTGCCAGCAGCGTTACAGGGGGAAACATTCAGTACTTC. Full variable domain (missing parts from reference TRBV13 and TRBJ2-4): AAGVIQSPRHLIKEKRETATLKCYPIPRHDTVYWYQQGPGQDPQFLISFYEKMQSDKGSIPDRFSAQQFSDYHSELNMSSLELGDSALYFCASSVTGGNIQYFGAGTRLSVL.

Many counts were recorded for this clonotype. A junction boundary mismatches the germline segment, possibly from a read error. CDR3 nucleotide sequence: TGTGCCAGCAGCTTATTAGAGACCCAGTACTTC. Translating gives CASSLLETQYF. This chain joins TRBV5-1 and TRBJ2-5; the D is unclear. CDR1 and CDR2 from the germline V gene are SGHRS and YFSETQ. The CDR3 consists of 11 residues.

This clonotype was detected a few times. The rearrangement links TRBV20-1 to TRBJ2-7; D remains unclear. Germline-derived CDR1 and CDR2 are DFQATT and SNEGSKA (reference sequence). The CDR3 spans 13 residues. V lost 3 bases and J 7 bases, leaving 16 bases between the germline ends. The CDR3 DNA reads TGCAGTGCTAGTCCGATAGGCTTGAGGGAGCAGTACTTC. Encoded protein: CSASPIGLREQYF.

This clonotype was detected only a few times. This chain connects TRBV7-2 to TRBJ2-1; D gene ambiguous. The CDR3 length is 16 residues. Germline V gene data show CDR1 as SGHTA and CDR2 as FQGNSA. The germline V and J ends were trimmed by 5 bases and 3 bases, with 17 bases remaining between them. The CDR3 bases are TGTGCCAGCAGCCCCACGTGGGCAGGCCTCTACAATGAGCAGTTCTTC. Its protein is CASSPTWAGLYNEQFF.

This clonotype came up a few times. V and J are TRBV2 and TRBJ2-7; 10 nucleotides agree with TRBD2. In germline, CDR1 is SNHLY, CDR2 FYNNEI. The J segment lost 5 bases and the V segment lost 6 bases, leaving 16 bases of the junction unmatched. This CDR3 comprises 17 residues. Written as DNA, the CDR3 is TGTGCCAGCAGCCTAGCGGGAGTTAATTCGAGGTCCGACGAGCAGTACTTC. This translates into CASSLAGVNSRSDEQYF.

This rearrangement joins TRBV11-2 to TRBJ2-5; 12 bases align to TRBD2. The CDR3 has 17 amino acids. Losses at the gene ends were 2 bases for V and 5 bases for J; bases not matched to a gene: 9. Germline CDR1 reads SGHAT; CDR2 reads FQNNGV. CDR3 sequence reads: CASSLRSTLAGGETQYF. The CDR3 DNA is TGTGCCAGCAGCTTAAGATCCACTCTAGCGGGGGGGGAGACCCAGTACTTC.

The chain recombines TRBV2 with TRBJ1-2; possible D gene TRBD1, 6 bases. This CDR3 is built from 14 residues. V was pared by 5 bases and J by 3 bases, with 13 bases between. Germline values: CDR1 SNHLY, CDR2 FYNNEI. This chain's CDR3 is CASSQGGGDYGYTF. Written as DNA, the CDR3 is TGTGCCAGCAGTCAAGGGGGAGGGGACTATGGCTACACCTTC.